The rows below give T cell receptor beta chains drawn from one sample of a study of T cell responses to AZD1222 COVID-19 vaccine. The assay was immunoSEQ multiplex PCR, and TCRdb's table has in-frame clones only and misses some. The table lists around 100,000 clones, about nine tenths of them singletons. Here the sequenced sample was peripheral blood, taken on day 0 of AZD1222 vaccination. All receptors come from an adult in good health. Both conserved end residues are part of each CDR3. Fields, in order: V gene, J gene, clone size, D gene, CDR3 DNA, CDR3 protein. D genes are given only for firm matches. A clone size is listed for some rows: how often the clone was seen (once, few, many), or a class if it is expanded.

V gene: TRBV6-1; J gene: TRBJ2-7; clone size: NA; D gene: NA; CDR3 DNA: TGTGCCAGCAGTGAAGCCGGCGGGCCGATGGGCGAGCAGTACTTC; CDR3 protein: CASSEAGGPMGEQYF
V gene: TRBV2; J gene: TRBJ1-6; clone size: NA; D gene: NA; CDR3 DNA: TGTGCCAGCAGTACACAGGAAGGCAATTCACCCCTCCACTTT; CDR3 protein: CASSTQEGNSPLHF
V gene: TRBV5-4; J gene: TRBJ1-2; clone size: NA; D gene: NA; CDR3 DNA: TGTGCCAGCAACGCAGCGAGTGGAGCTAACTATGGCTACACCTTC; CDR3 protein: CASNAASGANYGYTF
V gene: TRBV11-3; J gene: TRBJ1-1; clone size: NA; D gene: TRBD1; CDR3 DNA: TGTGCCAGCAGCTTAAACAGGGGTAAAGCTTTCTTT; CDR3 protein: CASSLNRGKAFF
V gene: TRBV6-5; J gene: TRBJ2-3; clone size: NA; D gene: NA; CDR3 DNA: TGTGCCAGCAGTTACTCGGGGGAGCCGACAGATACGCAGTATTTT; CDR3 protein: CASSYSGEPTDTQYF
V gene: TRBV12-3/TRBV12-4; J gene: TRBJ1-1; clone size: NA; D gene: TRBD1; CDR3 DNA: TGTGCCAGCAGTGGACAGGAAGGCACTGAAGCTTTCTTT; CDR3 protein: CASSGQEGTEAFF
V gene: TRBV5-4; J gene: TRBJ2-5; clone size: NA; D gene: NA; CDR3 DNA: TGTGCCAGCAGCTTGGCCGGGCGGGTTCAAGAGACCCAGTACTTC; CDR3 protein: CASSLAGRVQETQYF
V gene: TRBV7-3; J gene: TRBJ2-5; clone size: NA; D gene: TRBD2; CDR3 DNA: TGTGCCAGCAGCCCTAGCGGGAGGGCCGCGGAGACCCAGTACTTC; CDR3 protein: CASSPSGRAAETQYF
V gene: TRBV11-2; J gene: TRBJ1-3; clone size: few; D gene: TRBD1; CDR3 DNA: TGTGCCAGCAGCGGACAGGGATCTGGAAACACCATATATTTT; CDR3 protein: CASSGQGSGNTIYF
V gene: TRBV25-1; J gene: TRBJ1-3; clone size: NA; D gene: NA; CDR3 DNA: TGTGCCAGCAGTGGAAAGACGCTTCATGGCTCCTCTGGAAACACCATATATTTT; CDR3 protein: CASSGKTLHGSSGNTIYF
V gene: TRBV2; J gene: TRBJ1-2; clone size: NA; D gene: NA; CDR3 DNA: TGTGCCAGCTCCCCGGGTGGGTTTGGCTACACCTTC; CDR3 protein: CASSPGGFGYTF
V gene: TRBV30; J gene: TRBJ1-2; clone size: NA; D gene: NA; CDR3 DNA: TGTGCCTGGAGTCCCCTGGGGGAGGGGGGAGGTGGCTACACCTTC; CDR3 protein: CAWSPLGEGGGGYTF
V gene: TRBV11-2; J gene: TRBJ1-6; clone size: NA; D gene: TRBD1; CDR3 DNA: TGTGCCAGCAGCCAGTCCGGGACAGAGAATTCACCCCTCCACTTT; CDR3 protein: CASSQSGTENSPLHF
V gene: TRBV28; J gene: TRBJ1-1; clone size: NA; D gene: NA; CDR3 DNA: TGTGCCAGCAGTTTCCACCCGAACACTGAAGCTTTCTTT; CDR3 protein: CASSFHPNTEAFF
V gene: TRBV29-1; J gene: TRBJ1-1; clone size: NA; D gene: NA; CDR3 DNA: TGCAGCGTTGAATATACGGTCAACACTGAAGCTTTCTTT; CDR3 protein: CSVEYTVNTEAFF
V gene: TRBV5-1; J gene: TRBJ1-5; clone size: NA; D gene: NA; CDR3 DNA: TGCGCCAGCAGCTTGGAACCGGGCCAGCCCCAGCATTTT; CDR3 protein: CASSLEPGQPQHF
V gene: TRBV3-1/TRBV3-2; J gene: TRBJ2-1; clone size: NA; D gene: TRBD2; CDR3 DNA: TGTGCCAGCAGCCAAGATAAAAGCGGGGTAACCTACAATGAGCAGTTCTTC; CDR3 protein: CASSQDKSGVTYNEQFF
V gene: TRBV18; J gene: TRBJ2-7; clone size: NA; D gene: TRBD2; CDR3 DNA: TGTGCCAGCTCGGTGGGACTAGCGGGAGGCTACGAGCAGTACTTC; CDR3 protein: CASSVGLAGGYEQYF